One and the same sample provided the 18 T cell receptor beta chains below, sequenced in a study of control samples from healthy donors and cancer patients. Produced via immunoSEQ multiplex PCR; TCRdb's table is partial and in-frame only. This sample yields approximately 100,000 clones, of which approximately 84% are seen a single time; under 50% belongs to the top ten. The sample consisted of PBMCs. These receptors were obtained from a man in his 70s with lung cancer.

This clone has at least ten counts. The chain employs TRBV5-1 and TRBJ1-3; unclear D gene. V was pared by 4 bases and J by 0 bases, with 11 bases between. Germline CDR1 is SGHRS and CDR2 is YFSETQ. The CDR3 runs to 15 residues. The CDR3 bases are TGCGCCAGCAGCCCCCAAAGTTCCTCTGGAAACACCATATATTTT. This codes for CASSPQSSSGNTIYF.

The rearrangement links TRBV27 to TRBJ2-5; maybe TRBD2 (5 bases). The length of the CDR3 is 15 residues. Germline CDR1 MNHEY, CDR2 SMNVEV (reference sequence). Trimming shortened V by 5 bases and J by 6 bases, and 19 bases separated the two germline ends. DNA for the CDR3: TGTGCCAGCAGTCTTATTGAACCCGGAGGAAAGACCCAGTACTTC. It codes for CASSLIEPGGKTQYF.

This chain uses TRBV10-1 with TRBJ1-1; D is unclear. Germline assignment: CDR1 WNHNN and CDR2 SYGVQD (reference sequence). Deletions cut 2 bases from V and 1 base from J, with 8 bases between. This CDR3 is built from 14 residues. CDR3 sequence: CASSEDLSNTEAFF. The CDR3 DNA reads as TGCGCCAGCAGTGAGGACTTGTCGAACACTGAAGCTTTCTTT.

The chain couples TRBV5-8 to TRBJ2-1; TRBD1 agrees at 9 bases. V shed 4 bases and J 7 bases; nucleotides not matched to a gene: 9. Germline V lookup: CDR1 SGHTS, CDR2 YDEGEE. The CDR3 covers 15 residues. CDR3 loop: CASSPGTGWGNEQFF. The CDR3 bases are TGTGCCAGCAGCCCCGGGACAGGGTGGGGTAATGAGCAGTTCTTC.

V usage is TRBV19 and J usage is TRBJ2-7, with D perhaps matching TRBD1 (6 bases). Germline values: CDR1 LNHDA, CDR2 SQIVND (reference sequence). The CDR3 length is 14 residues. Trimming left V 5 bases short and J 6 bases short, with 17 bases between. Written as DNA, the CDR3 is TGTGCCAGTAGTCCCCAAATCCAACAGGGCGAGCAGTACTTC. Amino acid sequence: CASSPQIQQGEQYF.

The chain combines TRBV6-5 with TRBJ1-4; TRBD1 is a possible D gene (6 bases). CDR3 length: 13 residues. Trimming left V 9 bases short and J 7 bases short, with 15 bases between. Germline V gives CDR1 MNHEY, CDR2 SVGAGI. Written as DNA, the CDR3 is TGTGCCAGTCGTGGGACAAACCGTGAAAAACTGTTTTTT. Translating gives CASRGTNREKLFF.

The chain recombines TRBV29-1 with TRBJ1-1, with a possible D match to TRBD1 (5 bases). The CDR3 is made up of 13 amino acids. V was shortened by 7 bases and J by 1 base, with 13 bases between the two germline ends. Looked up from germline, CDR1 is SQVTM and CDR2 is ANQGSEA. The CDR3 region has the DNA TGCAGCGCCCTTGGGACTTCGAACACTGAAGCTTTCTTT. It yields the protein CSALGTSNTEAFF.

The genes are TRBV19 and TRBJ2-3, with 10 bases that match TRBD2. The CDR3 extends over 16 amino acids. Per the germline V gene, CDR1 is LNHDA and CDR2 is SQIVND (reference sequence). The V and J ends lost 6 bases and 4 bases, in that order; junction bases with no gene match: 10. The CDR3 region is CASRSGSGGASDTQYF. The DNA of the CDR3 is TGTGCCAGTAGAAGTGGGAGCGGGGGGGCATCAGATACGCAGTATTTT.

CDR3 residues: CASSLGVSTDTQYF. DNA for the CDR3: TGCGCCAGCAGCTTGGGGGTGAGCACAGATACGCAGTATTTT. The V and J genes are TRBV5-1 and TRBJ2-3; D gene unclear. The CDR3 spans 14 residues. Trimming shortened V by 0 bases and J by 0 bases, and 5 bases separated the two germline ends. CDR1 SGHRS and CDR2 YFSETQ come from the germline V gene.

This clone was observed a handful of times. The rearrangement joins TRBV5-1 to TRBJ1-2, with 9 bases fitting TRBD1. This CDR3 is 14 amino acids long. Trimming took 7 bases from V and 7 from J; bases not matched to a gene: 11. Per germline, CDR1 SGHRS and CDR2 YFSETQ. CDR3 in amino acids: CASGGDRAEGGYTF. CDR3 coding DNA: TGCGCCAGCGGTGGGGACAGGGCAGAGGGTGGCTACACCTTC.

The chain joins TRBV7-3 to TRBJ2-3; maybe TRBD2 (6 bases). CDR3 length equals 13 residues. V lost 5 bases and J 5 bases, leaving 11 bases between the germline ends. Germline V gene lookup returns CDR1 SGHTA and CDR2 FQGTGA. CDR3 amino acids: CASSLSGVDTQYF. DNA for the CDR3: TGTGCCAGCAGCCTTTCGGGAGTAGATACGCAGTATTTT.

The rearrangement uses TRBV7-8 and TRBJ2-7; D is perhaps TRBD1 (6 bases). The CDR3 has 13 residues. V lost 2 bases to trimming and J lost 3 bases, with 8 bases between them. Germline V gene lookup returns CDR1 SGHVS and CDR2 FQNEAQ. The CDR3 sequence: CASSLPGDYEQYF. In DNA form, the CDR3 reads TGTGCCAGCAGCTTACCAGGGGACTACGAGCAGTACTTC.

As to this clone: One junction end does not reproduce the germline sequence, and a read error may be involved. The J gene is TRBJ2-5, the V gene TRBV24-1, with 11 bases aligning to TRBD1. The V gene's germline CDR1 is KGHDR and CDR2 SFDVKD. The CDR3 totals 18 residues. For the CDR3, the DNA is TGTGCCACCAGTGGTTTGGGGACAGGGGGAATCCTCCAAGAGACCCAGTACTTC. Translating it yields CATSGLGTGGILQETQYF.

V gene TRBV28 combines with J gene TRBJ1-2; D ambiguous. V lost 6 bases, J lost 0 bases, and 8 bases lay in between. Germline lookup yields CDR1 MDHEN and CDR2 SYDVKM. This CDR3 has 13 residues. The CDR3: CASSTGTNYGYTF. DNA for the CDR3: TGTGCCAGCAGCACTGGAACTAACTATGGCTACACCTTC.

The rearrangement joins TRBV5-1 to TRBJ1-4; no clear D. CDR3 length: 15 amino acids. V gave up 4 bases and J gave up 5 bases, with 15 bases separating them. The germline gives CDR1 SGHRS, CDR2 YFSETQ. The CDR3 DNA reads as TGCGCCAGCAGCCGACTTAGTGGTGGAAATGAAAAACTGTTTTTT. Protein product: CASSRLSGGNEKLFF.

This chain connects TRBV5-8 to TRBJ2-7, with 9 bases fitting TRBD1. The CDR3 has 13 residues. Germline values: CDR1 SGHTS, CDR2 YDEGEE. V was pared by 5 bases and J by 6 bases, with 6 bases of the junction left unmatched. CDR3 nucleotides: TGTGCCAGCAGGATAACAGGGGGCGGCGAGCAGTACTTC. It translates to CASRITGGGEQYF.

The chain combines TRBV5-4 with TRBJ1-1; D is possibly TRBD1 (5 bases). Trimming cost V 1 base and J 1 base, with 8 bases left between them. CDR1 and CDR2 (germline): SGHNT, YYREEE (reference sequence). The CDR3 spans 14 residues. Here the CDR3 DNA reads TGTGCCAGCAGCTTGAGGCAGGGGAACACTGAAGCTTTCTTT. Its protein is CASSLRQGNTEAFF.

The chain combines TRBV12-3 or TRBV12-4 with TRBJ1-5; D is unclear. Trimming took off 1 base at V and 7 bases at J, with 8 bases between the two ends. The CDR3 is made up of 13 amino acids. The CDR3 DNA is TGTGCCAGCAGTTTAGGAGGTGGACAGCCCCAGCATTTT. Translated: CASSLGGGQPQHF.